The present T cell receptor (beta chain) was sequenced within a study of T-cell reconstitution after alpha-beta-depleted transplantation in children. Notes on the study in general: Elevated TCRbeta diversity at day 60 was traced, in some patients, to surviving recipient T cells and thymic progenitors. T-cell counts and diversity were attributed mostly to newly produced T cells one year after transplant. There were reportedly several hundred expanded graft clones from which alpha-beta T cells came about two months after transplant.

Unique molecular identifiers tagged the TCRbeta library. TCRdb called the PCR reads again in MiXCR, with one record for every CDR3 protein. The sample has hundreds of thousands of distinct CDR3 sequences, 10% seen once. This clonotype was recorded a few times. Its antigen is as yet unknown. V lost 3 bases and J lost 4; bases outside the gene matches: 7. This CDR3 contains 14 residues. CDR1 DFQATT and CDR2 SNEGSKA come from the germline V gene (reference sequence). This sample comprised PBMCs, obtained before TCRalphabeta/CD19-depleted stem cell transplant. This sequence originates from a child aged 2 to 15 with inherited bone marrow failure, due to receive a stem cell transplant. V usage is TRBV20-1 and J usage is TRBJ2-3, with TRBD1 identical over 7 bases. In DNA, the CDR3 is TGCAGTGCTAGTCGAGGACAGGCGGCAGATACGCAGTATTTT. Its protein is CSASRGQAADTQYF.